This T cell receptor (beta chain) came from a study of control samples from healthy donors and cancer patients. This CDR3 comprises 17 residues. V lost 3 bases and J lost 0, with 13 bases in between. Germline V gene sequence: CDR1 KGHDR, CDR2 SFDVKD. Assay used: immunoSEQ multiplex PCR; TCRdb lists only in-frame clones, some missing. The data contain some 64,000 clones, about 90% of them singletons. V and J are TRBV24-1 and TRBJ1-4, with D possibly matching TRBD1 (6 bases). This TCR was sampled from a woman between 45 and 65 years old with head and neck cancer. The source material was PBMCs. The CDR3 DNA sequence: TGTGCCACCAGTGATGCACAGGGCCCTACAACTAATGAAAAACTGTTTTTT. This translates into CATSDAQGPTTNEKLFF.